This T cell receptor (beta chain) was sequenced during a study of T cell responses to AZD1222 COVID-19 vaccine (dated by TCRdb to about 2021). With regard to the full study: AZD1222 recipients whose second dose came at about 4 weeks and those whose second dose came at about 12 weeks were combined into one group, since spike-specific TCR depth and breadth did not differ between the two schedules. Trial participants were enrolled by age into 18-55, 56-69 and 70-plus year subgroups, with around 150, 28 and 57 TCR-sequenced participants respectively. TCR sequencing covered fewer than 250 trial participants: about 210 given two doses of AZD1222 and about 26 given two doses of MenACWY control vaccine.

The junction shows trimming of 2 bases on V and 2 bases on J, and the gene matches do not reach 4 bases of it. There are 16 amino acids in the CDR3, from cysteine to phenylalanine inclusive. The kept DNA is CDR3 alone, 48 bases in frame from the first base. CDR1 and CDR2 were assigned from the germline V gene as SGHDT and YYEEEE. Taken with the paper, the label for time point translates to: baseline before first vaccination. Vaccinee samples were obtained from the UK trials COV001 and COV002, which included a single-blind randomized controlled phase 2/3 trial of AZD1222 (ChAdOx1 nCoV-19) in healthy adults. Trial participant PBMC samples were collected at day 0 and day 28 after the second dose for TCRbeta chain sequencing. About this clone itself: The antigen it recognizes is unknown. Base qualities are not provided; no much larger clone lies one nucleotide away.

The CDR3 regions of human TCRbeta chains were subjected to immunosequencing. The published analysis was carried out like this. TCRs in the repertoires were matched against a reference library of SARS-CoV-2-specific TCRs that had been generated with the MIRA antigen-specificity platform. Breadth was defined as the fraction of unique TCRs that were SARS-CoV-2-associated. Depth was defined as the fraction of total T cells that were SARS-CoV-2-associated. Using the MIRA data, each spike-specific TCR was assigned both to the spike region to which the TCR was reactive and to a CD4 or CD8 class. Log10-transformed breadth and depth values were compared by one-way ANOVA with Sidak's multiple comparisons tests. TCRdb carries this immuneACCESS record with in-frame sequences only. Its versions omit some clonotypes, under half of them owing to an unresolved V gene in the studies checked, with the rest unexplained. Clone size and the V and J calls come from that table; the DNA yielded D and trimming. Recorded for this sample are approximately 100,000 clones; 91% of them occurred a single time. Roughly 4.7% of the sample goes to the ten largest clones.

Here is what the overall study found, with its caveats: Participants were mostly white British, with more females than males. The authors suggested clonal diversity may have been underestimated. A significant rise in spike-specific TCR breadth and depth was observed after two AZD1222 doses relative to day 0 and relative to MenACWY recipients. Conclusions about previously exposed vaccinees are limited because only a handful of AZD1222 recipients were SARS-CoV-2 seropositive at baseline. The 56-69-year group was small, and its depth increase did not reach significance, likely because of low power. Reportedly, almost half of the unique spike-specific TCRs recognized epitopes lying outside the regions that are mutated in the B.1.351 and B.1.1.7 variants. CD4 TCRs associated with the vaccine covered the entire spike protein, and the dominant responses were in regions 160-218 and 743-854. Because no samples from the day 14 peak response were available, repertoires could be characterized only after the peak T cell response.

The sequence came from an adult in good health. The rearrangement joined TRBV5-6 to TRBJ1-6; TRBD1 agrees with 7 junctional bases. The specimen was peripheral blood, collected on day 0 of AZD1222 vaccination. CDR3 protein: CASSFRQGTYNSPLHF. The nucleotide sequence reads TGTGCCAGCAGCTTCCGACAGGGCACCTATAATTCACCCCTCCACTTT.